The 29 T cell receptor beta chains presented below share a single source sample, sequenced in a study of control samples from healthy donors and cancer patients. Here immunoSEQ multiplex PCR was the method, and the copy in TCRdb shows in-frame clones only, minus some. The table has over 100,000 clones, 92% seen once. The specimen sequenced was blood. The source of these receptors is a man aged 18 to 29 in good health.

The chain combines TRBV18 with TRBJ2-7; 9 nucleotides align to TRBD1. Germline values: CDR1 KGHSH, CDR2 LQKENI. The CDR3 consists of 16 residues. The V gene end was trimmed by 3 bases and the J gene end by 5 bases; junction bases not matched to a gene: 11. CDR3 loop: CASSPTGTGNRNEQYF. Written as DNA, the CDR3 is TGTGCCAGCTCACCCACCGGGACAGGGAATAGAAACGAGCAGTACTTC. Drawing the rest from reference TRBV18 and TRBJ2-7, the complete variable domain is NAGVMQNPRHLVRRRGQEARLRCSPMKGHSHVYWYRQLPEEGLKFMVYLQKENIIDESGMPKERFSAEFPKEGPSILRIQQVVRGDSAAYFCASSPTGTGNRNEQYFGPGTRLTVT.

Details on this clone: A read error may account for a junction end that differs from germline. V and J are TRBV12-3 or TRBV12-4 and TRBJ1-1, with D unresolved. The CDR3 has 8 residues. CDR3 sequence: CASSRLSW. CDR3 DNA: TGTGCCAGCAGCCGCCTCTCGTGG.

This chain uses TRBV29-1 with TRBJ1-3; unclear D gene. The CDR3 runs 12 residues. CDR1 and CDR2 from the germline V gene are SQVTM and ANQGSEA. V lost 6 bases and J lost 1, with 7 bases in between. The DNA for the CDR3 is TGCAGCGTGCAGTTATCTGGAAACACCATATATTTT. Translating gives CSVQLSGNTIYF.

The chain links TRBV9 to TRBJ2-3; tentatively, D is TRBD2 (5 bases). Germline CDR1 and CDR2: SGDLS and YYNGEE. The CDR3 spans 14 residues. V lost 4 bases to trimming and J lost 3 bases, with 12 bases between them. The CDR3: CASSSRVLTDTQYF. CDR3 sequence (DNA): TGTGCCAGCAGCTCGAGGGTTTTGACAGATACGCAGTATTTT.

This chain joins TRBV18 and TRBJ2-3; 7 bases are a match to TRBD2. V lost 4 bases, J lost 3 bases, and 7 bases stayed unmatched. The CDR3 loop spans 15 amino acids. Germline assignment: CDR1 KGHSH and CDR2 LQKENI. The CDR3 DNA is TGTGCCAGCTCACTCGGGACTACGCGGACAGATACGCAGTATTTT. This encodes CASSLGTTRTDTQYF.

This chain connects TRBV7-9 to TRBJ1-1, with 7 bases identical to TRBD1. CDR1 is SEHNR and CDR2 is FQNEAQ in the germline V gene (reference sequence). The J segment lost 8 bases and the V segment lost 0 bases, leaving 6 bases of the junction unmatched. CDR3 size: 14 residues. The CDR3: CASSLAVVGGEAFF. Here the CDR3 DNA reads TGTGCCAGCAGCTTAGCGGTGGTAGGGGGCGAAGCTTTCTTT.

This rearrangement joins TRBV7-3 to TRBJ1-2; D ambiguous. Trimming left V 4 bases short and J 10 bases short, with 16 bases between. This CDR3 comprises 13 residues. The germline CDR1 and CDR2 sequences are SGHTA and FQGTGA. The CDR3 DNA is TGTGCCAGCAGCTCGGACGGGAAAAGCTTCTACACCTTC. It translates to CASSSDGKSFYTF.

This chain connects TRBV6-6 to TRBJ2-5; D unclear. Germline lookup yields CDR1 MNHNY and CDR2 SVGAGI (reference sequence). V was cut by 6 bases and J by 1 base, with 3 bases left in between. The CDR3 covers 11 residues. CDR3 DNA sequence: TGTGCCAGCAGCTTCCAAGAGACCCAGTACTTC. Its protein is CASSFQETQYF.

The chain carries TRBV4-1 and TRBJ2-2; no firm D call. The CDR3 spans 18 residues. V shed 1 base and J shed 5 bases, with 20 bases lying between them. The germline V gene has CDR1 MGHRA and CDR2 YSYEKL. CDR3 amino acids: CASSQVKLGIPLTGELFF. The CDR3 nucleotides are TGCGCCAGCAGCCAAGTCAAGTTGGGGATACCTCTAACCGGGGAGCTGTTTTTT.

The DNA of the CDR3 is TGCGCCAGCAGCTTCGATGGGATACTCACAGATACGCAGTATTTT. Amino acids: CASSFDGILTDTQYF. This sequence joins TRBV5-1 and TRBJ2-3; D is ambiguous. Trimming pared 2 bases from V and 2 bases from J, leaving 12 bases between. The V gene's germline CDR1 is SGHRS and CDR2 YFSETQ. The CDR3 covers 15 residues.

The chain combines TRBV4-2 with TRBJ1-2; the D gene is possibly TRBD1 (5 bases). Germline values: CDR1 LGHNA, CDR2 YNFKEQ. Trimming stripped 0 bases from V and 6 bases from J, with 29 bases between. This CDR3 has 20 amino acids. CDR3 nucleotide sequence: TGTGCCAGCAGCCAAGATTGGGTGTTACCTGACAGCGCCGGTATTCATGGCTACACCTTC. Its protein product is CASSQDWVLPDSAGIHGYTF.

In DNA, the CDR3 is TGTGCCAGCAGGCCAACAGGGGCCACCTCCTACGAGCAGTACTTC. Encoded protein: CASRPTGATSYEQYF. The chain is built from TRBV11-2 and TRBJ2-7; 7 nucleotides agree with TRBD1. This CDR3 comprises 15 residues. The V gene's germline CDR1 is SGHAT and CDR2 FQNNGV. The ends lost 6 bases at V and 0 bases at J; junction bases unmatched: 8. The variable domain in full, completed from reference TRBV11-2 and TRBJ2-7, reads EAGVAQSPRYKIIEKRQSVAFWCNPISGHATLYWYQQILGQGPKLLIQFQNNGVVDDSQLPKDRFSAERLKGVDSTLKIQPAKLEDSAVYLCASRPTGATSYEQYFGPGTRLTVT.

To note about this clone: Other nucleotide sequences in the sample specify the same CDR3. The rearrangement uses TRBV9 and TRBJ2-3; 7 nucleotides line up with TRBD1. Germline loops: CDR1 SGDLS, CDR2 YYNGEE. V dropped 5 bases and J dropped 1; count of bases not matched to a gene: 7. This CDR3 contains 15 residues. The CDR3: CASRGGGQGTDTQYF. The DNA for the CDR3 is TGTGCCAGCAGAGGGGGCGGTCAGGGCACAGATACGCAGTATTTT. The full variable domain, completed using reference TRBV9 and TRBJ2-3, is DSGVTQTPKHLITATGQRVTLRCSPRSGDLSVYWYQQSLDQGLQFLIQYYNGEERAKGNILERFSAQQFPDLHSELNLSSLELGDSALYFCASRGGGQGTDTQYFGPGTRLTVL.

The chain has TRBV15 and TRBJ2-7, with 7 bases matching TRBD1. The junction had 2 bases not matched to a gene; V was cut back by 5 bases and J by 7 bases. CDR3 length equals 11 residues. Looked up from germline, CDR1 is LNHNV and CDR2 is YYDKDF (reference sequence). In DNA, the CDR3 is TGTGCCACCAGCCGGGGACAGGAGCAGTACTTC. It encodes CATSRGQEQYF. Full variable domain (rest looked up from reference TRBV15 and TRBJ2-7): DAMVIQNPRYQVTQFGKPVTLSCSQTLNHNVMYWYQQKSSQAPKLLFHYYDKDFNNEADTPDNFQSRRPNTSFCFLDIRSPGLGDTAMYLCATSRGQEQYFGPGTRLTVT.

The J gene is TRBJ2-5, the V gene TRBV27; D is possibly TRBD1 (6 bases). This CDR3 region has 13 residues. The V gene's germline CDR1 is MNHEY and CDR2 SMNVEV (reference sequence). V was cut by 3 bases and J by 9 bases, with 14 bases left in between. The CDR3 loop reads CASSFSGATAQYF. The CDR3 region has the DNA TGTGCCAGCAGTTTCTCAGGGGCCACGGCCCAGTACTTC.

In DNA, the CDR3 is TGCGCCAGCAGCTCTGGGTCGAGGGGTAATTCACCCCTCCACTTT. It yields the protein CASSSGSRGNSPLHF. The genes are TRBV5-1 and TRBJ1-6; TRBD1 might be the D (5 bases). The CDR3 consists of 15 residues. The germline V gene encodes CDR1 SGHRS and CDR2 YFSETQ. Trimming pared 3 bases from V and 6 bases from J, leaving 13 bases between.

The rearrangement joins TRBV30 to TRBJ1-1; D is ambiguous. Germline loops: CDR1 GTSNPN, CDR2 SVGIG (reference sequence). This CDR3 contains 14 residues. Trimming removed 2 bases at V and 4 bases at J, with 14 bases between. The CDR3 nucleotides are TGTGCCTGGAGTAACAGACTGTGGGGCACTGAAGCTTTCTTT. Amino acids: CAWSNRLWGTEAFF.

This chain joins TRBV7-9 and TRBJ1-1; the D is unclear. The CDR3 runs 13 residues. Trimming took 3 bases from V and 5 from J, leaving 10 bases between them. The germline V gene encodes CDR1 SEHNR and CDR2 FQNEAQ (reference sequence). As DNA, the CDR3 is TGTGCCAGCAGCTTCCAGACGGGAACTGAAGCTTTCTTT. Translating it yields CASSFQTGTEAFF.

The rearrangement links TRBV30 to TRBJ1-2, with D tentatively TRBD1 (5 bases). The CDR3 is 14 amino acids. V was cut by 2 bases and J by 4 bases, with 14 bases left in between. Germline assignment: CDR1 GTSNPN and CDR2 SVGIG (reference sequence). The CDR3 DNA is TGTGCCTGGAGTCTTGGGGGTCCTGTCTATGGCTACACCTTC. It codes for CAWSLGGPVYGYTF.

The chain employs TRBV29-1 and TRBJ2-7; TRBD1 might be the D (5 bases). Germline V gene lookup returns CDR1 SQVTM and CDR2 ANQGSEA. With 6 bases removed from V and 3 bases from J, the gap between germline ends came to 12 bases. The CDR3 totals 12 residues. The CDR3 DNA sequence: TGCAGCGTACTCGACAGACTCTACGAGCAGTACTTC. The encoded protein is CSVLDRLYEQYF.

This sequence joins TRBV29-1 and TRBJ2-2, with no clear D. V was clipped by 0 bases and J by 1 base, with 6 bases between them. In germline, CDR1 is SQVTM, CDR2 ANQGSEA. The CDR3 has 14 residues. The CDR3 coding sequence is TGCAGCGTTGAAGATAAGGGGAACACCGGGGAGCTGTTTTTT. Translating gives CSVEDKGNTGELFF.

The chain is built from TRBV6-6 and TRBJ1-1; D ambiguous. Germline V gene data show CDR1 as MNHNY and CDR2 as SVGAGI (reference sequence). Trimming pared 7 bases from V and 5 bases from J, leaving 5 bases between. The CDR3 contains 10 residues. The CDR3 DNA sequence: TGTGCCAGCAAAGGGACTGAAGCTTTCTTT. Protein product: CASKGTEAFF.

The chain uses TRBV3-1 (or the pseudogene TRBV3-2) and TRBJ1-6, with D possibly being TRBD1 (5 bases). The germline V and J ends were trimmed by 2 bases and 1 base, with 6 bases remaining between them. CDR1 and CDR2 (germline): LGHDT, YNNKEL (reference sequence). The CDR3 consists of 15 residues. CDR3 protein: CASSQQGSYNSPLHF. The DNA for the CDR3 is TGTGCCAGCAGCCAACAGGGATCCTATAATTCACCCCTCCACTTT.

The V call is TRBV19, the J call TRBJ1-6, with a weak D call TRBD1 (5 bases). Between the trimmed V and J ends, which lost 2 bases and 0 bases, there was a span of 17 bases. Germline V gene sequence: CDR1 LNHDA, CDR2 SQIVND (reference sequence). The CDR3 is 19 amino acids. The CDR3 protein is CASSISGRGASSYNSPLHF. The CDR3 DNA reads TGTGCCAGTAGTATATCGGGACGAGGAGCGAGCTCCTATAATTCACCCCTCCACTTT.

J is TRBJ1-2 and V is TRBV11-1; no clear D. Between the trimmed V and J ends, which lost 5 bases and 3 bases, there was a span of 16 bases. The germline gives CDR1 SGHAT, CDR2 FQDESV (reference sequence). The length of the CDR3 is 15 residues. CDR3 residues: CASSPLDPMYYGYTF. In DNA form, the CDR3 reads TGTGCCAGCAGCCCTCTGGACCCTATGTACTATGGCTACACCTTC.

This clone has more than one count but fewer than ten. CDR3 protein: CASSEESYETQYF. The DNA of the CDR3 is TGTGCCAGCAGTGAAGAATCCTATGAGACCCAGTACTTC. This chain joins TRBV2 and TRBJ2-5, with D uncertain. Trimming shortened V by 1 base and J by 5 bases, and 8 bases separated the two germline ends. The CDR3 spans 13 residues. Germline CDR1 SNHLY, CDR2 FYNNEI.

Note on this clone: One junction end does not reproduce the germline sequence, and a read error may be involved. The chain recombines TRBV2 with TRBJ2-5, with TRBD2 identical over 10 bases. Germline-derived CDR1 and CDR2 are SNHLY and FYNNEI. This CDR3 has 14 residues. DNA for the CDR3: TGTGCCAGCAGGGAAGCGGGGGGGCAAGAGACCCAGTACTTC. This translates into CASREAGGQETQYF.

The gene calls are TRBV6-2 or TRBV6-3 and TRBJ1-5; D perhaps matches TRBD1 (6 bases). Germline V gives CDR1 MNHEY, CDR2 SVGEGT. CDR3 length: 16 residues. Deletions cut 2 bases from V and 0 bases from J, with 11 bases between. The CDR3 coding sequence is TGTGCCAGCAGTTACCCGGGACATAATAGCAATCAGCCCCAGCATTTT. Amino acids: CASSYPGHNSNQPQHF.

The chain is built from TRBV18 and TRBJ2-3; the D is unclear. Germline V lookup: CDR1 KGHSH, CDR2 LQKENI. Trimming pared 3 bases from V and 2 bases from J, leaving 12 bases between. This CDR3 is built from 15 residues. The CDR3 DNA sequence: TGTGCCAGCTCACCCAGCAACAGACCCACAGATACGCAGTATTTT. Its protein is CASSPSNRPTDTQYF.